This TCR beta chain emerged from a study of CD8 T cells in ankylosing spondylitis. General study findings and limits: Reports say disease-linked clones showed up significantly more in matched ankylosing spondylitis synovial fluid. Earlier literature documents some of the motif variants in reactive arthritis synovial fluid and blood. Made up of under 10 highly homologous variants, a TCR beta motif appeared characteristic of ankylosing spondylitis blood.

In TCRdb, the 5' RACE reads were re-called with MiXCR into one record per CDR3 protein. The sample comprises roughly 400,000 distinct CDR3 sequences, 20% to 25% of which are singletons, and roughly a sixth rests with the top ten. This clonotype has just a few counts. Antigen unknown. CDR3 length equals 15 residues. Looked up from germline, CDR1 is SGHRS and CDR2 is YFSETQ. The ends were cut back, 5 bases at V and 4 bases at J, with 16 bases in the middle. V gene TRBV5-1 combines with J gene TRBJ1-5, with a weak D call TRBD1 (6 bases). This clonotype was sampled from a male donor with ankylosing spondylitis. The sample was blood, either unsorted or a sorted T cell fraction (not recorded which). This chain's CDR3 is CASSPTQGWNQPQHF. The CDR3 nucleotides are TGCGCCAGCAGTCCTACTCAGGGGTGGAATCAGCCCCAGCATTTT.